Presented here are 25 T cell receptor beta chains from one specimen sequenced in a study of blood T cell repertoires in COVID-19. Repertoires were generated with immunoSEQ multiplex PCR, while TCRdb's copy carries only in-frame clones and drops some. The sample includes around 250,000 clones, about four fifths of them seen just once. Sequencing was performed on peripheral blood. These receptor sequences come from a woman aged 40-49 years who had recovered from COVID-19.

The chain links TRBV18 to TRBJ2-7, with 10 bases lining up with TRBD1. Germline V lookup: CDR1 KGHSH, CDR2 LQKENI. The CDR3 is 15 amino acids. Unmatched junction bases numbered 7, after V lost 4 bases and J lost 4 bases. CDR3 loop: CASSQEGTGVYEQYF. In nucleotides, the CDR3 is TGTGCCAGCTCACAGGAAGGGACAGGGGTTTACGAGCAGTACTTC.

Turning to this clone: Distinct nucleotide sequences in the sample also encode this CDR3. This chain connects TRBV5-1 to TRBJ2-7, with 8 positions matching TRBD2. The germline gives CDR1 SGHRS, CDR2 YFSETQ. The CDR3 contains 14 residues. The ends lost 0 bases at V and 3 bases at J; junction bases unmatched: 2. As DNA, the CDR3 is TGCGCCAGCAGCTTGGTAGCGGGGAGCTACGAGCAGTACTTC. This sequence encodes CASSLVAGSYEQYF. The full variable domain, completed using reference TRBV5-1 and TRBJ2-7, is KAGVTQTPRYLIKTRGQQVTLSCSPISGHRSVSWYQQTPGQGLQFLFEYFSETQRNKGNFPGRFSGRQFSNSRSEMNVSTLELGDSALYLCASSLVAGSYEQYFGPGTRLTVT.

This chain connects TRBV6-5 to TRBJ1-6; D is perhaps TRBD1 (6 bases). The V gene's germline CDR1 is MNHEY and CDR2 SVGAGI. CDR3 length: 15 residues. Trimming stripped 4 bases from V and 6 bases from J, with 13 bases between. CDR3 coding DNA: TGTGCCAGCAGTTCTCCGGCGGGGGCTAATTCACCCCTCCACTTT. Its translation is CASSSPAGANSPLHF.

As for this clone: This sample also contains other DNA sequences that code for the same CDR3. The gene calls are TRBV11-2 and TRBJ1-4, with D possibly being TRBD1 (5 bases). Germline CDR1 is SGHAT and CDR2 is FQNNGV. Trimming removed 6 bases at V and 0 bases at J, with 14 bases between. This CDR3 contains 16 residues. Written as DNA, the CDR3 is TGTGCCAGCAGACCAGGGCGGGGCTCAACTAATGAAAAACTGTTTTTT. Amino acids: CASRPGRGSTNEKLFF.

This clone showed up many times. V gene TRBV7-2 combines with J gene TRBJ1-6; a weak D match, TRBD1 (5 bases). CDR3 length equals 19 residues. V was shortened by 2 bases and J by 1 base, with 18 bases between the two germline ends. Germline loops: CDR1 SGHTA, CDR2 FQGNSA. This CDR3 is CASSLIRDSLESYNSPLHF. In nucleotides, the CDR3 is TGTGCCAGCAGCTTAATACGGGACTCTCTAGAGTCCTATAATTCACCCCTCCACTTT.

This clone was observed a handful of times. The genes are TRBV30 and TRBJ1-3; D call uncertain. CDR1 is GTSNPN, CDR2 SVGIG, per germline (reference sequence). The CDR3 is 12 amino acids. With 2 bases removed from V and 4 bases from J, the gap between germline ends came to 6 bases. CDR3 DNA: TGTGCCTGGAGTAACATGGGAAACACCATATATTTT. Protein sequence: CAWSNMGNTIYF.

This clone was seen a single time. The chain combines TRBV18 with TRBJ1-1; possible D gene TRBD1, 6 bases. V lost 1 base and J lost 1, with 16 bases in between. Germline CDR1 KGHSH, CDR2 LQKENI. The CDR3 totals 17 residues. CDR3 sequence: CASSPRNPAGANTEAFF. As DNA, the CDR3 is TGTGCCAGCTCACCACGTAACCCGGCGGGGGCGAACACTGAAGCTTTCTTT.

V gene TRBV24-1 combines with J gene TRBJ1-5; 10 bases are a match to TRBD1. Trimming at V came to 9 bases and at J to 5 bases, leaving 12 bases not matched to a gene. Germline CDR1 is KGHDR and CDR2 is SFDVKD. The CDR3 totals 16 residues. CDR3 sequence (DNA): TGTGCCACCTGTTGGGACAGGGGATCCCATTATCAGCCCCAGCATTTT. This gives the protein CATCWDRGSHYQPQHF.

The chain couples TRBV5-4 to TRBJ2-7; D is ambiguous. There are 14 residues in the CDR3. CDR1 and CDR2 from the germline V gene are SGHNT and YYREEE (reference sequence). V was trimmed by 2 bases and J by 2 bases, leaving 11 bases between them. CDR3 loop: CASSFVPAAYEQYF. The CDR3 nucleotides are TGTGCCAGCAGCTTCGTACCCGCGGCCTACGAGCAGTACTTC.

The rearrangement links TRBV23-1 to TRBJ2-1, with 9 bases matching TRBD1. TRBV23-1 is given ORF status, its function remaining uncertain. V dropped 5 bases and J dropped 8; count of bases not matched to a gene: 7. The CDR3 extends over 14 amino acids. CDR3 in DNA: TGCGCCAGCAGTAGGGACAGGGCGATCGATGAGCAGTTCTTC. Residues: CASSRDRAIDEQFF.

Only one count was recorded for this clone. CDR3 sequence: CASSFQGMGNTIYF. DNA of the CDR3: TGTGCCAGTAGTTTCCAGGGAATGGGAAACACCATATATTTT. The chain employs TRBV19 and TRBJ1-3, with TRBD1 as a possible D gene (5 bases). With 5 bases removed from V and 4 bases from J, the gap between germline ends came to 12 bases. This CDR3 is 14 amino acids long. CDR1 and CDR2 (germline): LNHDA, SQIVND (reference sequence).

The J gene is TRBJ2-5, the V gene TRBV28, with D possibly being TRBD1 (6 bases). CDR1 MDHEN and CDR2 SYDVKM come from the germline V gene. This CDR3 is 17 amino acids long. V was clipped by 3 bases and J by 5 bases, with 22 bases between them. The CDR3 sequence: CASSFGATPRGGETQYF. CDR3 coding DNA: TGTGCCAGCAGTTTTGGAGCTACTCCCAGGGGTGGGGAGACCCAGTACTTC.

The chain recombines TRBV6-6 with TRBJ2-2, with D unclear. V shed 10 bases and J shed 0 bases, with 9 bases lying between them. Germline V gene lookup returns CDR1 MNHNY and CDR2 SVGAGI (reference sequence). This CDR3 spans 13 amino acids. The CDR3 region has the DNA TGTGCCATTCGACGGGCGAACACCGGGGAGCTGTTTTTT. It specifies CAIRRANTGELFF.

J is TRBJ2-1 and V is TRBV3-1 (or the pseudogene TRBV3-2); no clear D. This CDR3 has 12 amino acids. V dropped 2 bases and J dropped 6 bases, with 5 bases sitting between them. The germline CDR1 and CDR2 sequences are LGHDT and YNNKEL (reference sequence). CDR3 in DNA: TGTGCCAGCAGCCAATCTTTCAATGAGCAGTTCTTC. Protein product: CASSQSFNEQFF.

Regarding this clone: With a much larger clone just one base away, this may be a read error. The same CDR3 can be traced to other DNA sequences in this sample. The V call is TRBV3-1 (or the pseudogene TRBV3-2), the J call TRBJ1-5; D remains ambiguous. In germline, CDR1 is LGHDT, CDR2 YNNKEL (reference sequence). The length of the CDR3 is 14 residues. Trimming pared 1 base from V and 1 base from J, leaving 5 bases between. Written as DNA, the CDR3 is TGTGCCAGCAGCCAAGGAGGGAGCAATCAGCCCCAGCATTTT. Translating gives CASSQGGSNQPQHF.

A word on this clone: This same CDR3 is encoded by further DNA sequences in the sample. The chain employs TRBV28 and TRBJ2-3; TRBD1 agrees at 8 bases. V lost 2 bases and J lost 6; bases outside the gene matches: 4. The germline CDR1 and CDR2 sequences are MDHEN and SYDVKM. The CDR3 sequence is 14 residues long. The CDR3 coding sequence is TGTGCCAGCAGTTTACAGGGGGCTGCTGATACGCAGTATTTT. Its translation: CASSLQGAADTQYF.

The chain employs TRBV5-1 and TRBJ2-1; D gene unclear. V was pared by 4 bases and J by 5 bases, with 10 bases between. CDR3 size: 13 residues. Germline CDR1 reads SGHRS; CDR2 reads YFSETQ. The CDR3 bases are TGCGCCAGCAGCACGCGGAGAGACAATGAGCAGTTCTTC. Protein: CASSTRRDNEQFF.

In its sample, this clone was seen a few times. The chain links TRBV7-8 to TRBJ1-2, with TRBD1 matching over 8 bases. Germline V gene sequence: CDR1 SGHVS, CDR2 FQNEAQ. CDR3 length equals 16 residues. Unmatched junction bases numbered 9, after V lost 5 bases and J lost 1 base. In nucleotides, the CDR3 is TGTGCCAGCAGCAACCAATACAGGGGGGATAACTATGGCTACACCTTC. Its translation: CASSNQYRGDNYGYTF.

V is TRBV5-1 and J is TRBJ1-1, with D possibly matching TRBD1 (5 bases). Germline V gene lookup returns CDR1 SGHRS and CDR2 YFSETQ. V shed 1 base and J shed 7 bases, with 17 bases lying between them. The CDR3 contains 15 residues. The CDR3 DNA is TGCGCCAGCAGCTTGAATGGGGCGGCCGACCTTGAAGCTTTCTTT. The encoded protein is CASSLNGAADLEAFF.

The genes are TRBV19 and TRBJ2-5; 9 positions match TRBD1. The germline V gene has CDR1 LNHDA and CDR2 SQIVND (reference sequence). V shed 0 bases, J shed 4 bases, and the junction held 9 bases outside the gene matches. CDR3 length: 17 amino acids. CDR3 DNA sequence: TGTGCCAGTAGTATAGAGGGCCCCGGACAGGGGCGAGAGACCCAGTACTTC. Protein product: CASSIEGPGQGRETQYF. Supplemented by reference TRBV19 and TRBJ2-5, the full variable domain reads DGGITQSPKYLFRKEGQNVTLSCEQNLNHDAMYWYRQDPGQGLRLIYYSQIVNDFQKGDIAEGYSVSREKKESFPLTVTSAQKNPTAFYLCASSIEGPGQGRETQYFGPGTRLLVL.

This sequence joins TRBV4-1 and TRBJ1-3; no clear D gene. The CDR3 is 15 amino acids. The germline gives CDR1 MGHRA, CDR2 YSYEKL. V was clipped by 4 bases and J by 1 base, with 11 bases between them. The CDR3 here is CASSPTALSGNTIYF. The CDR3 nucleotides are TGCGCCAGCAGCCCTACCGCCCTGTCTGGAAACACCATATATTTT.

V is TRBV5-1 and J is TRBJ1-1; maybe TRBD1 (5 bases). Deletions cut 4 bases from V and 0 bases from J, with 10 bases between. Germline V CDR1 and CDR2: SGHRS, YFSETQ. There are 14 residues in the CDR3. Here the CDR3 reads CASSMDTLNTEAFF. In nucleotides, the CDR3 is TGCGCCAGCAGCATGGACACCTTGAACACTGAAGCTTTCTTT.

In nucleotides, the CDR3 is TGTGCCAGCAGCCAAGAGAGGATTCAGCCCCAGCATTTT. Translating it yields CASSQERIQPQHF. The chain joins TRBV4-2 to TRBJ1-5; D gene ambiguous. V was clipped by 0 bases and J by 6 bases, with 6 bases between them. The CDR3 is made up of 13 amino acids. CDR1 LGHNA and CDR2 YNFKEQ come from the germline V gene.

The J gene is TRBJ2-3, the V gene TRBV19; TRBD1 matches at 9 bases. V lost 6 bases and J lost 5; bases outside the gene matches: 12. The CDR3 has 16 amino acids. Germline V CDR1 and CDR2: LNHDA, SQIVND (reference sequence). The CDR3 region is CASSSEGTGHKDTQYF. DNA of the CDR3: TGTGCCAGTAGCTCTGAAGGGACAGGGCACAAAGATACGCAGTATTTT.

The chain employs TRBV3-1 (or the pseudogene TRBV3-2) and TRBJ1-1; D possibly corresponds to TRBD1 (5 bases). The V and J ends lost 4 bases and 6 bases respectively, with 15 bases between them. The CDR3 extends over 14 amino acids. CDR1 is LGHDT and CDR2 is YNNKEL in the germline V gene (reference sequence). The CDR3 DNA reads TGTGCCAGCAGCCTCTCGGGGGGGGATGCTGAAGCTTTCTTT. Translating it yields CASSLSGGDAEAFF.